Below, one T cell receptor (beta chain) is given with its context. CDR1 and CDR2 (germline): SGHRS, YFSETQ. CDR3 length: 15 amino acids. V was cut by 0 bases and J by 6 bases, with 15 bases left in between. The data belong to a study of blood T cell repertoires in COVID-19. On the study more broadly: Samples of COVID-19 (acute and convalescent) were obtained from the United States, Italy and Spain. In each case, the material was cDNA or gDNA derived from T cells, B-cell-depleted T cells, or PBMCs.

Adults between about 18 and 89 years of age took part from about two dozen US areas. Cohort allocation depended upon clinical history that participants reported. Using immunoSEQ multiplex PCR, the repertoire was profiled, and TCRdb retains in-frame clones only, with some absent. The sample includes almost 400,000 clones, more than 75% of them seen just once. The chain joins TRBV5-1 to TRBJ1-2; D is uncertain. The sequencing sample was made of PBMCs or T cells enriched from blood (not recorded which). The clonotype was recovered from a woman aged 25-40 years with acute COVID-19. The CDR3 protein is CASSLVSGIFDGYTF. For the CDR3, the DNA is TGCGCCAGCAGCTTGGTATCGGGGATTTTCGATGGCTACACCTTC.